The clone carrying this T cell receptor beta chain was seen repeatedly, ten times or more. TCRdb re-analyzed the PCR reads using MiXCR. Here the sample spans about 14,000 clones, 23% being singletons. This record comes from a study of metastatic and nonmetastatic thyroid tumors. Ahead of thyroid surgery, no patient had received treatment of any kind. Trimming took 1 base from V and 7 from J, leaving 10 bases between them. From germline, CDR1 is SEHNR and CDR2 FQNEAQ (reference sequence). The CDR3 runs 13 residues. Material: blood. The TCR was taken from a female donor with papillary thyroid cancer or a benign thyroid nodule (not recorded which). Some clones in this sample may be carry-over from other donors' samples. This chain uses TRBV7-9 with TRBJ1-2; no definite D call. The CDR3 bases are TGTGCCAGCAGCTTAGTGGCGGGGAGTGGCTACACCTTC. Translated: CASSLVAGSGYTF.